This TCR beta chain derives from a study of vaccination and CD4 T cells after COVID-19 (dated by TCRdb to between 2021 and 2022). Background on the whole study: SARS-CoV-2 positivity had been established in the convalescent patients by nasal swab PCR, and mild disease was recorded in about 9 of these patients and severe disease in one. In 10 COVID-19 convalescent patients and a few infection-naive healthy vaccine recipients, researchers compared the spike-specific CD4+ TCR repertoire from before mRNA vaccination with the repertoire from after. Participants received two doses of either the Pfizer-BioNTech BNT162b2 vaccine (n=8) or the Moderna mRNA-1273 vaccine (n=2). The time from the second vaccine dose to post-vaccine blood sampling had a median of roughly 70 days and ranged from about 14 to 250 days. The convalescent cohort comprised six males and four females, including two Hispanic individuals, seven Caucasians, two Asians and one multiracial person. Post-COVID blood samples were collected from convalescent patients a median of around 96 days after diagnosis, with a range of about 35 to 161 days.

The convalescent patients' positive SARS-CoV-2 PCR tests fell between March and December 2020, which was before the Alpha, Beta and Delta variants emerged in the United States. Ficoll-Paque Plus gradient centrifugation was used to isolate PBMCs from whole blood, and the isolated PBMCs were then either used fresh or cryopreserved at -140C. Reading the germline V gene gives CDR1 MNHNS and CDR2 SASEGT. V is clipped by 6 bases and J by 4 bases, and the sequence between their germline boundaries is 18 bases long. The cysteine opens and the phenylalanine closes a CDR3 of 16 amino acids. Only CDR3 DNA remains: 48 bases, in frame from the first base. Comment on this clonotype: Its antigen remains unidentified. No base-level quality is on record; no much larger clone is a single base apart.

Libraries were prepared through PCR. Data came from an Illumina iSeq 100. The original pipeline was this. Non-productive sequences were removed, and CDR3s not starting with C, not ending with F or W, or shorter than 7 amino acids were discarded. Levenshtein distances (stringdist) and unrooted phylogenetic trees (ape) in R version 3.6.1 were used to assess CDR3 homology. The public reads were quality trimmed at Q25 with fastp and then assembled into clones with MiXCR by TCRdb, keeping productive beta chains. Under each unique CDR3 protein, matching rows form one entry showing the most common genes and DNA. What appears here as the V and J calls and clone size reflects TCRdb's work, not the paper's. This sample has some 18,000 distinct CDR3 sequences in its table, and around two thirds of those were observed once. Of the sample, 1% falls within the top ten clones. What the work shows at the level of the full study, not this receptor alone: Relatively few convalescent patients were included in the study, and early timepoints after natural infection were not analyzed. Of the vaccine-specific clones in convalescent patients, 304 of 307, or nearly all, reacted only to SARS-CoV-2 spike and did not cross-react with common cold coronaviruses. Although the median number of SARS-CoV-2-reactive clonotypes went up from approximately 20 after infection to 38 after vaccination, the increase was not significant. Among convalescent patients, a median around 86% of the SARS-CoV-2-reactive clones seen after vaccination appeared only after vaccination, which suggests priming specific to the vaccine.

This TCR came from a human donor who had recovered from COVID-19. The V and J genes are TRBV6-1 and TRBJ2-2; 8 matching bases give a weak D call of TRBD1. The source material was CD4+ T cells from blood, sampled before SARS-CoV-2 vaccination. The CDR3 protein: CASSGRTGRSTGELFF. The bases are TGTGCCAGCAGCGGGAGGACAGGGCGAAGCACCGGGGAGCTGTTTTTT.